Following are 26 T cell receptor beta chains from one sample sequenced in a study of type 1 regulatory T cells. Findings of the study overall: Type 1 regulatory T cells had a more restricted TCR repertoire than non-type 1 regulatory T cells.

Their antigens remain unidentified. TCRdb analysed the reads with MiXCR anew, one entry per CDR3 protein. The sample records fewer than 80,000 distinct CDR3 sequences, roughly 20% being singletons. Input material: cultured type 1 regulatory T (Tr1) cells, either the whole culture or a sorted fraction (not recorded which). Receptors originate from a human donor in good health.

The sample holds a few counts of this clonotype. V and J are TRBV7-8 and TRBJ2-3; D unclear. V lost 3 bases and J 1 base, leaving 11 bases between the germline ends. The CDR3 is made up of 15 amino acids. Germline V gives CDR1 SGHVS, CDR2 FQNEAQ. CDR3 sequence: CASSFQNLGTDTQYF. CDR3 coding DNA: TGTGCCAGCAGCTTTCAGAATTTGGGCACAGATACGCAGTATTTT.

This clonotype was observed a handful of times. This chain links TRBV6-6 with TRBJ2-5; TRBD2 matches 9 bases. Germline V CDR1 and CDR2: MNHNY, SVGAGI (reference sequence). The CDR3 has 16 residues. Trimming removed 2 bases from V and 3 bases from J; junction bases left unmatched: 7. This CDR3 is CASSYEVAGEEETQYF. CDR3 coding DNA: TGTGCCAGCAGTTACGAGGTAGCGGGAGAGGAAGAGACCCAGTACTTC.

This clonotype occurred many times. This chain links TRBV15 with TRBJ2-6; D gene unclear. V lost 3 bases and J lost 0, with 6 bases in between. Germline CDR1 reads LNHNV; CDR2 reads YYDKDF (reference sequence). CDR3 length equals 15 residues. The CDR3 sequence: CATSRDLSGANVLTF. In DNA form, the CDR3 reads TGTGCCACCAGCAGGGACCTCTCTGGGGCCAACGTCCTGACTTTC. Looking up the rest from reference TRBV15 and TRBJ2-6 gives the full variable domain: DAMVIQNPRYQVTQFGKPVTLSCSQTLNHNVMYWYQQKSSQAPKLLFHYYDKDFNNEADTPDNFQSRRPNTSFCFLDIRSPGLGDTAMYLCATSRDLSGANVLTFGAGSRLTVL.

This clonotype was detected ten times or more. The rearrangement joins TRBV20-1 to TRBJ2-3, with D unclear. Germline V gene lookup returns CDR1 DFQATT and CDR2 SNEGSKA (reference sequence). Trimming removed 3 bases from V and 2 bases from J, with 21 bases in between. The length of the CDR3 is 17 residues. As DNA, the CDR3 is TGCAGTGCTAGTGCAGTCCTCCGAAGGAGCCACACAGATACGCAGTATTTT. Its translation is CSASAVLRRSHTDTQYF.

This clonotype was seen a handful of times. One junction end disagrees with the germline gene, perhaps due to a read error. The rearrangement joins TRBV20-1 to TRBJ2-7; 9 nucleotides agree with TRBD1. Germline CDR1 and CDR2: DFQATT and SNEGSKA (reference sequence). The CDR3 is 15 amino acids. CDR3 amino acids: CSARGGTGIRYEQYF. Here the CDR3 DNA reads TGTAGTGCTAGGGGGGGGACAGGGATTAGGTACGAGCAGTACTTC.

This clonotype has only a few counts. The rearrangement links TRBV12-3 or TRBV12-4 to TRBJ1-5; D is perhaps TRBD1 (5 bases). This CDR3 is 14 amino acids long. V lost 6 bases and J lost 7, with 16 bases in between. DNA for the CDR3: TGTGCCAGCAGCCAGATGAGGGGAGGACAGCCCCAGCATTTT. As protein: CASSQMRGGQPQHF.

CDR3 sequence reads: CSAVPGAVNQPQHF. DNA for the CDR3: TGCAGTGCTGTTCCGGGGGCAGTCAATCAGCCCCAGCATTTT. The V gene is TRBV20-1, the J gene TRBJ1-5; D perhaps matches TRBD1 (6 bases). V shed 5 bases and J shed 3 bases, with 14 bases lying between them. CDR1 is DFQATT and CDR2 is SNEGSKA in the germline V gene (reference sequence). This CDR3 is built from 14 residues.

Ten or more counts support this clonotype. The chain employs TRBV7-2 and TRBJ2-7; D unclear. The CDR3 runs to 12 residues. Germline V gene sequence: CDR1 SGHTA, CDR2 FQGNSA. V lost 4 bases and J 3 bases, leaving 7 bases between the germline ends. The CDR3 region is CASSSNRYEQYF. CDR3 coding DNA: TGTGCCAGCAGCTCTAATCGCTACGAGCAGTACTTC.

The V call is TRBV19, the J call TRBJ1-5; a possible D gene is TRBD1 (5 bases). Per germline, CDR1 LNHDA and CDR2 SQIVND (reference sequence). The V end lost 5 bases, the J end lost 6 bases, and 17 bases lay between the germline ends. The CDR3 contains 15 residues. The CDR3 reads CASSPGPQEGQPQHF. The CDR3 DNA sequence: TGTGCCAGTAGTCCGGGACCCCAAGAGGGTCAGCCCCAGCATTTT.

The V and J genes are TRBV5-1 and TRBJ1-6; D remains ambiguous. In germline, CDR1 is SGHRS, CDR2 YFSETQ. This CDR3 has 16 residues. V lost 5 bases, J lost 8 bases, and 20 bases lay in between. CDR3 DNA sequence: TGCGCCAGCAGTTTAGGACCCATGCGGGCGGATTCACCCCTCCACTTT. Protein product: CASSLGPMRADSPLHF.

Only a few counts were recorded for this clonotype. The genes are TRBV7-2 and TRBJ2-7; TRBD2 agrees at 8 bases. Germline lookup yields CDR1 SGHTA and CDR2 FQGNSA. The CDR3 extends over 15 amino acids. V trimming: 3 bases; J trimming: 2 bases; junction bases outside the gene matches: 6. The CDR3 DNA follows: TGTGCCAGCAGCTTCAGGGCGGGAGGTCCCTACGAGCAGTACTTC. Translation: CASSFRAGGPYEQYF.

The gene calls are TRBV7-9 and TRBJ1-2; D is unresolved. The CDR3 runs 11 residues. The germline CDR1 and CDR2 sequences are SEHNR and FQNEAQ (reference sequence). V was cut by 6 bases and J by 3 bases, with 5 bases left in between. The CDR3 loop reads CASRRDYGYTF. The CDR3, as DNA: TGTGCCAGCAGGAGAGACTATGGCTACACCTTC.

This rearrangement joins TRBV20-1 to TRBJ2-7; D remains ambiguous. The CDR3 length is 11 residues. Germline V gene lookup returns CDR1 DFQATT and CDR2 SNEGSKA (reference sequence). V lost 4 bases and J 2 bases, leaving 6 bases between the germline ends. The CDR3 region is CSANFPYEQYF. CDR3 in DNA: TGCAGTGCTAACTTTCCCTACGAGCAGTACTTC.

This clonotype has more than one count but fewer than ten. V usage is TRBV9 and J usage is TRBJ2-1, with TRBD2 matching over 7 bases. The CDR3 loop spans 15 amino acids. The ends lost 2 bases at V and 5 bases at J; junction bases unmatched: 7. Looked up from germline, CDR1 is SGDLS and CDR2 is YYNGEE. The CDR3 here is CASSVRELKNNEQFF. DNA for the CDR3: TGTGCCAGCAGCGTGCGGGAGTTGAAAAACAATGAGCAGTTCTTC.

This rearrangement joins TRBV20-1 to TRBJ2-3, with D possibly matching TRBD2 (5 bases). The germline V gene has CDR1 DFQATT and CDR2 SNEGSKA (reference sequence). This CDR3 is built from 13 residues. Trimming pared 6 bases from V and 5 bases from J, leaving 15 bases between. The DNA for the CDR3 is TGCAGTGCAGATAGAGGGTCGGGAGATACGCAGTATTTT. Translated: CSADRGSGDTQYF.

This clonotype was recorded a few times. CDR3 residues: CASSSVREASGNTIYF. The CDR3 nucleotides read TGTGCCAGCTCATCGGTCCGGGAGGCTTCTGGAAACACCATATATTTT. The rearrangement uses TRBV18 and TRBJ1-3; no reliable D call. The V gene lost 5 bases and the J gene lost 1 base, with 15 bases spanning the gap. The CDR3 loop spans 16 amino acids. Germline CDR1 and CDR2: KGHSH and LQKENI.

This clonotype was seen a few times. This chain connects TRBV5-1 to TRBJ2-3; the match to TRBD2 covers 7 bases. CDR3 length: 13 residues. V was clipped by 5 bases and J by 4 bases; unmatched bases: 4. The germline gives CDR1 SGHRS, CDR2 YFSETQ. The CDR3 sequence: CASRAGVADTQYF. The CDR3, as DNA: TGCGCCAGCAGGGCGGGAGTAGCAGATACGCAGTATTTT.

The chain employs TRBV29-1 and TRBJ2-7, with 7 positions matching TRBD1. CDR3 length: 11 amino acids. Trimming took 7 bases from V and 5 from J; bases not matched to a gene: 5. Per the germline V gene, CDR1 is SQVTM and CDR2 is ANQGSEA. In DNA form, the CDR3 reads TGCAGCGCAGAGACAGGGCACGAGCAGTACTTC. It encodes CSAETGHEQYF.

This clonotype was detected a few times. The chain has TRBV24-1 and TRBJ2-1; 12 bases match TRBD2. CDR3 length: 19 residues. V was pared by 3 bases and J by 0 bases, with 8 bases of the junction left unmatched. In germline, CDR1 is KGHDR, CDR2 SFDVKD. CDR3 sequence: CATSDVGTSGLSSYNEQFF. In DNA form, the CDR3 reads TGTGCCACCAGTGATGTCGGGACTAGCGGGCTTAGCTCCTACAATGAGCAGTTCTTC.

This clonotype has a handful of counts. The rearrangement joins TRBV24-1 to TRBJ2-2; D not resolved. CDR3 length: 13 residues. Germline V gene lookup returns CDR1 KGHDR and CDR2 SFDVKD. Between the trimmed V and J ends, which lost 5 bases and 4 bases, there was a span of 7 bases. The CDR3 sequence: CATSVSVTGELFF. The DNA of the CDR3 is TGTGCCACCAGTGTATCAGTCACCGGGGAGCTGTTTTTT.

The sample holds a few counts of this clonotype. V and J are TRBV7-9 and TRBJ2-5, with D possibly TRBD1 on 5 matching bases. The CDR3 is 13 residues long. V lost 6 bases and J lost 0, with 8 bases in between. CDR1 and CDR2 (germline): SEHNR, FQNEAQ (reference sequence). CDR3 in DNA: TGTGCCAGCAGAGGCAGGGACCAAGAGACCCAGTACTTC. Its translation: CASRGRDQETQYF.

The V and J genes are TRBV7-6 and TRBJ1-5; possibly TRBD1 for D (6 bases). Trimming removed 5 bases from V and 1 base from J, with 12 bases in between. The CDR3 covers 15 residues. Germline V gene lookup returns CDR1 SGHVS and CDR2 FNYEAQ. The chain's CDR3 is CASSPLRGSNQPQHF. DNA for the CDR3: TGTGCCAGCAGCCCCCTAAGGGGGAGCAATCAGCCCCAGCATTTT.

The V and J genes are TRBV5-1 and TRBJ1-1, with no clear D. This CDR3 contains 17 residues. Germline-derived CDR1 and CDR2 are SGHRS and YFSETQ. Between the trimmed V and J ends, which lost 4 bases and 2 bases, there was a span of 21 bases. DNA of the CDR3: TGCGCCAGCAGCAGAATGACCCTGGCGGACCAAAACACTGAAGCTTTCTTT. Residues: CASSRMTLADQNTEAFF.

This clonotype was picked up a small number of times. The rearrangement uses TRBV12-3 or TRBV12-4 and TRBJ1-2; no clear D. V lost 4 bases and J lost 2, with 11 bases in between. The CDR3 length is 14 residues. CDR3 coding DNA: TGTGCCAGCAGTTCCGGCCATATAAACTATGGCTACACCTTC. Translated, it gives CASSSGHINYGYTF.

This clonotype was counted a few times. The chain combines TRBV7-9 with TRBJ2-7, with D perhaps TRBD2 (7 bases). Germline-derived CDR1 and CDR2 are SEHNR and FQNEAQ (reference sequence). The CDR3 totals 16 residues. V was shortened by 5 bases and J by 0 bases, with 17 bases between the two germline ends. CDR3: CASSPTIGGGSYEQYF. CDR3 sequence (DNA): TGTGCCAGCAGCCCCACAATAGGGGGGGGCTCCTACGAGCAGTACTTC.

The sample holds one count of this clonotype. This sequence joins TRBV4-3 and TRBJ2-5, with 9 bases identical to TRBD2. CDR3 size: 16 residues. CDR1 and CDR2 from the germline V gene are LGHNA and YSLEER. Trimming at V came to 0 bases and at J to 9 bases, leaving 11 bases not matched to a gene. The CDR3 DNA follows: TGCGCCAGCAGCCAAGACCTGGGCGGGGGGGGTTCGGCCCAGTACTTC. It specifies CASSQDLGGGGSAQYF.